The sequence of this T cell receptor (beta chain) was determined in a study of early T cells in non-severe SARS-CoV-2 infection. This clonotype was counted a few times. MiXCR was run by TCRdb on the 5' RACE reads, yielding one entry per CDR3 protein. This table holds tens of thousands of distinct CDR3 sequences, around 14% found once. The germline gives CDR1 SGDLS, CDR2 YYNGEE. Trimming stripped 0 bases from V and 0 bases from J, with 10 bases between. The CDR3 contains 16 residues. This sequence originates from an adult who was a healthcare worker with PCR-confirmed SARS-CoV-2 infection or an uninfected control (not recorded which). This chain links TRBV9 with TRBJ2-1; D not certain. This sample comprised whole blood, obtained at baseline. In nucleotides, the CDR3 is TGTGCCAGCAGCGTAGCTGAGTCACCCTCCTACAATGAGCAGTTCTTC. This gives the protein CASSVAESPSYNEQFF.